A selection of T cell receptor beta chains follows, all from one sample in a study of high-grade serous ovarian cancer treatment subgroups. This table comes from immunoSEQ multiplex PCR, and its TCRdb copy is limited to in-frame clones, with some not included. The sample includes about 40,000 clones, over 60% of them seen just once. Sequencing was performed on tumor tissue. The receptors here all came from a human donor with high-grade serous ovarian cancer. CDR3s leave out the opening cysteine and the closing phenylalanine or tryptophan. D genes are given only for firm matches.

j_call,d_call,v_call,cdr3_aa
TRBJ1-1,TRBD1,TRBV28,ASSLWPGGQMNTEAF
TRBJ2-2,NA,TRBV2,ASSEPPVLASNTGELF
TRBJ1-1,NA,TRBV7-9,ASSVGVSTEAF
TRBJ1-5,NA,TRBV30,AWSEEWGSNQPQH
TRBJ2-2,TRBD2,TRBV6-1,ASSVPLAGGPRNTGELF
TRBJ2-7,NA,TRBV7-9,ASSPLLKYEQY
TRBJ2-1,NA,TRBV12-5,ATALGFGSYNEQF
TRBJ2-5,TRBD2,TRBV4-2,ASSRTSGTSGAPQETQY
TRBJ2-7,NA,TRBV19,ASSLASSYEQY
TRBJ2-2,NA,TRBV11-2,ASTFGELF
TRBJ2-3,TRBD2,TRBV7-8,ASSLTTSGYTDTQY
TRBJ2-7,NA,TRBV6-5,ASSYSITETYEQY
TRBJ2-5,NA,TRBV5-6,ASSFNPEETQY
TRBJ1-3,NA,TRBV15,ATSRETGNTIY
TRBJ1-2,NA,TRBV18,ASSPRQLNYGYT
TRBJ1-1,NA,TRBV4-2,ASSHWTRLTGSAKNTEAF
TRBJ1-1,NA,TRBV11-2,ASSLVTTEAF
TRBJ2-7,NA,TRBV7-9,ASSQEWLLGLGEQY
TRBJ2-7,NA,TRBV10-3,AISTGTLREY
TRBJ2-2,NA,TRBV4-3,ASSQDLRGAGELF
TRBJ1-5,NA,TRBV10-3,ATRQQGPNNQPQH
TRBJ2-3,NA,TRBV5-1,ASSYPRDRGGGPGTDTQY
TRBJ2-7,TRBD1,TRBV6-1,ATHRDRASEQY
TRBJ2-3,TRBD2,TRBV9,ASSVNPGLAGGTDTQY
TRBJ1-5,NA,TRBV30,AWSVQRGNQPQH
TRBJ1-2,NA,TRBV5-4,ASSLGGESYGYT
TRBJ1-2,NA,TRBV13,ASSREGRGRGYT
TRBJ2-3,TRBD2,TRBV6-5,ASSFDSSGSDTQY
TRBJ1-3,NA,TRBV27,ASSPDTMSSGNTIY
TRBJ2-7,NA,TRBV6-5,ASSPTGSYEQY
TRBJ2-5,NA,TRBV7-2,ASRLGQETQY
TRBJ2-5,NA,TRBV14,ASSPRRIGSRETQY
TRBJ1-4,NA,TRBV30,AWTSINEKLF
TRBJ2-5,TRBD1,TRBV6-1,ASSDLQGSRETQY
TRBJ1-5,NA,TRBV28,ASSSGLNQPQH
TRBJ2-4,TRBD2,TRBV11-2,ASSLGLPGLAVDIQY
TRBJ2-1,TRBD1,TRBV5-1,ASTSETGGYNEQF
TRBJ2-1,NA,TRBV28,ASSFKGREQF
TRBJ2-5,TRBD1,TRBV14,ASSGDREETQY
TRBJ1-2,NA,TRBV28,ASRIQTGYT
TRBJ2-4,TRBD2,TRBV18,ASSPRVAGGLQNIQY
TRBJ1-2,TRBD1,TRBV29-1,SVRGQGYGYT
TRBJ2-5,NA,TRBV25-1,ATENSLAWETQY
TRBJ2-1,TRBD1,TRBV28,ASILDRGPYNEQF
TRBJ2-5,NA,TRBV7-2,ASSSDSAGTQY
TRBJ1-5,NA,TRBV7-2,ASSWGPDQPQH